Shown below are 19 T cell receptor beta chains from a single sample sequenced in a study of blood T cell repertoires in COVID-19. Method: immunoSEQ multiplex PCR; TCRdb's copy keeps in-frame clones and lacks some. The sample has 310,000 or so clones, 87% seen once; the top ten hold over 2%. The sample taken for sequencing was peripheral blood. These receptors all come from a woman aged 50 to 60 who had recovered from COVID-19.

The genes are TRBV5-6 and TRBJ1-1; 7 nucleotides line up with TRBD1. The V segment lost 5 bases and the J segment 3 bases; nucleotides outside the gene matches: 4. CDR3 length equals 13 residues. From germline, CDR1 is SGHDT and CDR2 YYEEEE. CDR3 nucleotide sequence: TGTGCCAGCAGAAAGGGACAGCACACTGAAGCTTTCTTT. Translation gives CASRKGQHTEAFF.

This chain uses TRBV28 with TRBJ1-2; D is unresolved. Between the trimmed V and J ends, which lost 1 base and 8 bases, there was a span of 14 bases. The V gene's germline CDR1 is MDHEN and CDR2 SYDVKM. This CDR3 has 14 residues. The CDR3 DNA reads as TGTGCCAGCAGTTTATCGCCCGTACCGGGGGGCTACACCTTC. It translates to CASSLSPVPGGYTF.

This clone was seen a handful of times. The chain couples TRBV27 to TRBJ1-2; possibly TRBD1 for D (6 bases). CDR3 length: 12 amino acids. Between the trimmed V and J ends, which lost 10 bases and 6 bases, there was a span of 15 bases. Germline V lookup: CDR1 MNHEY, CDR2 SMNVEV (reference sequence). CDR3 protein: CATIDTGNGYTF. CDR3 sequence (DNA): TGTGCCACCATAGACACAGGGAATGGCTACACCTTC.

The V gene is TRBV27, the J gene TRBJ2-7; maybe TRBD1 (7 bases). This CDR3 region has 16 residues. V shed 2 bases and J shed 0 bases, with 14 bases lying between them. CDR1 and CDR2 (germline): MNHEY, SMNVEV (reference sequence). DNA of the CDR3: TGTGCCAGCAGTTTAAACGCGGGACAGCCCTCCTACGAGCAGTACTTC. This codes for CASSLNAGQPSYEQYF.

This clone was seen a single time. The gene calls are TRBV18 and TRBJ1-2; tentatively, D is TRBD1 (5 bases). Germline assignment: CDR1 KGHSH and CDR2 LQKENI. CDR3 length: 14 residues. V was cut by 0 bases and J by 8 bases, with 13 bases left in between. CDR3 loop: CASSPPRGPSGYTF. The CDR3 DNA is TGTGCCAGCTCACCACCGCGGGGACCCTCCGGCTACACCTTC.

The genes are TRBV11-2 and TRBJ2-1, with 11 bases matching TRBD1. Germline V gene data show CDR1 as SGHAT and CDR2 as FQNNGV. V trimming: 4 bases; J trimming: 6 bases; junction bases outside the gene matches: 11. The CDR3 runs 17 residues. The DNA for the CDR3 is TGTGCCAGCAGCTCCATTTCCGGGACAGGGGGGATCAATGAGCAGTTCTTC. It is translated as CASSSISGTGGINEQFF.

The chain is built from TRBV7-9 and TRBJ2-1; 7 bases line up with TRBD1. CDR1 is SEHNR and CDR2 is FQNEAQ in the germline V gene (reference sequence). V trimming: 6 bases; J trimming: 2 bases; junction bases outside the gene matches: 7. This CDR3 is 15 amino acids long. CDR3 protein: CASSEQGMAYNEQFF. The CDR3, as DNA: TGTGCCAGCAGTGAACAGGGGATGGCCTACAATGAGCAGTTCTTC.

The chain joins TRBV9 to TRBJ2-7, with 7 bases aligning to TRBD1. CDR1 and CDR2 (germline): SGDLS, YYNGEE. V trimming: 0 bases; J trimming: 4 bases; junction bases outside the gene matches: 7. CDR3 length equals 15 residues. CDR3 DNA: TGTGCCAGCAGCGTAGGAGGGCAGGGGGTTTACGAGCAGTACTTC. This encodes CASSVGGQGVYEQYF.

J is TRBJ1-5 and V is TRBV19; D is possibly TRBD1 (6 bases). CDR3 length: 15 amino acids. Germline V gives CDR1 LNHDA, CDR2 SQIVND (reference sequence). Deletions cut 7 bases from V and 4 bases from J, with 17 bases between. CDR3 residues: CASTDHRRGNQPQHF. CDR3 nucleotide sequence: TGTGCCAGTACCGACCACCGTAGGGGGAATCAGCCCCAGCATTTT.

The chain couples TRBV5-8 to TRBJ1-2, with D perhaps TRBD1 (5 bases). The CDR3 extends over 17 amino acids. The germline CDR1 and CDR2 sequences are SGHTS and YDEGEE. The V and J ends lost 1 base and 6 bases respectively, with 22 bases between them. CDR3 DNA: TGTGCCAGCAGCTTGAGGGTCAACAGGCTCCATGGAGATGGCTACACCTTC. Translation gives CASSLRVNRLHGDGYTF.

CDR3 nucleotide sequence: TGTGCCAGCAGTTACGTCCGGGACAGGTACTCCTACGAGCAGTACTTC. Its translation: CASSYVRDRYSYEQYF. This sequence joins TRBV28 and TRBJ2-7; the match to TRBD1 covers 8 bases. This CDR3 contains 16 residues. CDR1 and CDR2 from the germline V gene are MDHEN and SYDVKM. V gave up 4 bases and J gave up 0 bases; unmatched junction bases: 8.

The chain combines TRBV6-1 with TRBJ1-1; D may be TRBD1 (5 bases). CDR3 length equals 13 residues. V gave up 5 bases and J gave up 1 base, with 8 bases separating them. Germline assignment: CDR1 MNHNS and CDR2 SASEGT. The CDR3 spells CASSTGRNTEAFF. In DNA, the CDR3 is TGTGCCAGCAGTACAGGCAGGAACACTGAAGCTTTCTTT.

The V gene is TRBV3-1 (or the pseudogene TRBV3-2), the J gene TRBJ1-2; D possibly corresponds to TRBD1 (6 bases). The length of the CDR3 is 14 residues. Germline CDR1 and CDR2: LGHDT and YNNKEL (reference sequence). Trimming stripped 0 bases from V and 9 bases from J, with 14 bases between. Here the CDR3 DNA reads TGTGCCAGCAGCCAAGATCGGGGGGGCACGAGCTACACCTTC. Translation gives CASSQDRGGTSYTF.

The J gene is TRBJ2-7, the V gene TRBV12-5; D is unclear. CDR3 length: 14 amino acids. Germline lookup yields CDR1 LGHNT and CDR2 FRNRAP. V dropped 1 base and J dropped 1 base, with 8 bases sitting between them. Written as DNA, the CDR3 is TGTGCTAGTGGTTTGGCGACACGTTCCTACGAGCAGTACTTC. Amino acids: CASGLATRSYEQYF.

CDR3 protein: CASSQMTVQETQYF. The DNA for the CDR3 is TGTGCCAGCAGCCAGATGACAGTCCAAGAGACCCAGTACTTC. The chain links TRBV3-1 (or the pseudogene TRBV3-2) to TRBJ2-5; the D gene is possibly TRBD1 (5 bases). V was trimmed by 3 bases and J by 1 base, leaving 9 bases between them. Germline CDR1 reads LGHDT; CDR2 reads YNNKEL (reference sequence). This CDR3 is 14 amino acids long.

This rearrangement joins TRBV2 to TRBJ1-2; D gene uncertain. The CDR3 loop spans 12 amino acids. Deletions cut 8 bases from V and 2 bases from J, with 9 bases between. Per the germline V gene, CDR1 is SNHLY and CDR2 is FYNNEI. Here the CDR3 reads CASGPGNYGYTF. The CDR3 nucleotides are TGTGCCAGCGGGCCGGGGAACTATGGCTACACCTTC.

This clone was found a few times. This rearrangement joins TRBV27 to TRBJ2-7; a weak D match, TRBD2 (5 bases). The germline V gene has CDR1 MNHEY and CDR2 SMNVEV (reference sequence). This CDR3 comprises 12 residues. With 6 bases removed from V and 3 bases from J, the gap between germline ends came to 9 bases. CDR3 residues: CASSSGLYEQYF. The CDR3 nucleotides read TGTGCCAGCAGCTCCGGACTCTACGAGCAGTACTTC.

J is TRBJ2-1 and V is TRBV2; TRBD1 matches 7 bases. CDR3 length: 14 residues. Germline V gene sequence: CDR1 SNHLY, CDR2 FYNNEI. The V and J ends lost 6 bases and 10 bases, in that order; junction bases with no gene match: 12. In nucleotides, the CDR3 is TGTGCCAGCAGCGAACTACAGGGGCCCCTCGAGCAGTTCTTC. This codes for CASSELQGPLEQFF.

The chain recombines TRBV29-1 with TRBJ2-7, with 9 bases identical to TRBD1. Germline V gene lookup returns CDR1 SQVTM and CDR2 ANQGSEA. The J segment lost 1 base and the V segment lost 5 bases, leaving 3 bases of the junction unmatched. CDR3 length: 13 residues. The CDR3 reads CSVLGQGSYEQYF. The CDR3 DNA is TGCAGCGTTCTGGGACAGGGATCCTACGAGCAGTACTTC.